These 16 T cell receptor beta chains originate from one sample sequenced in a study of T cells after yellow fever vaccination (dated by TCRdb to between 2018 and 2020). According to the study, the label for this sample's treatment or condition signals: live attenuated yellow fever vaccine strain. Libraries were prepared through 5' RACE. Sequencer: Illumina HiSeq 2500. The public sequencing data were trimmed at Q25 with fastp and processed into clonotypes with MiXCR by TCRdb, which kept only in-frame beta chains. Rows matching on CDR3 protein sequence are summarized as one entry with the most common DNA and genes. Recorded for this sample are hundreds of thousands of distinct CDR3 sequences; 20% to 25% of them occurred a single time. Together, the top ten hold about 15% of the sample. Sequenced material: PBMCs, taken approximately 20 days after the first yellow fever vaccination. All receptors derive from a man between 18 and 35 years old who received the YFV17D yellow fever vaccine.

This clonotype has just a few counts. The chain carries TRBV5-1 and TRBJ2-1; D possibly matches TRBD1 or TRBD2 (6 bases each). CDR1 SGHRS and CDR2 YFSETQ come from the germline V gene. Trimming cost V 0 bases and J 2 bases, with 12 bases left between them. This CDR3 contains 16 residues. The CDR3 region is CASSLVPGATYNEQFF. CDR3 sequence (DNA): TGCGCCAGCAGCTTGGTACCGGGGGCCACCTACAATGAGCAGTTCTTC.

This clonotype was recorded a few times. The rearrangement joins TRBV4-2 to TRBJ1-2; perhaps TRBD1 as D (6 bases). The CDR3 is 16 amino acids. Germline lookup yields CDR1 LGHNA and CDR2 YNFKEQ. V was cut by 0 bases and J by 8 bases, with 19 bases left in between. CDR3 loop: CASSQDVRAGERGYTF. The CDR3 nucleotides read TGTGCCAGCAGCCAAGATGTTCGCGCAGGGGAGAGAGGCTACACCTTC.

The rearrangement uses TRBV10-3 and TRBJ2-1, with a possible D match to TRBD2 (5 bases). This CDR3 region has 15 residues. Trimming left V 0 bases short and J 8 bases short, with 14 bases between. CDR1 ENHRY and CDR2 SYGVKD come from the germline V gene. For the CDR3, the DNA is TGTGCCATCAGTGAGTCTTGGCGGGTTATGTATGAGCAGTTCTTC. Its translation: CAISESWRVMYEQFF.

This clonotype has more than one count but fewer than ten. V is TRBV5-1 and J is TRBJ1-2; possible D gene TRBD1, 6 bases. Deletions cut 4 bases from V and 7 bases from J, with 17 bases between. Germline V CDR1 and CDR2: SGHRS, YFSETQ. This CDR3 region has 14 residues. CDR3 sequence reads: CASSLDSNGAGYTF. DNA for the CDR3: TGCGCCAGCAGCCTGGACAGTAACGGGGCTGGCTACACCTTC.

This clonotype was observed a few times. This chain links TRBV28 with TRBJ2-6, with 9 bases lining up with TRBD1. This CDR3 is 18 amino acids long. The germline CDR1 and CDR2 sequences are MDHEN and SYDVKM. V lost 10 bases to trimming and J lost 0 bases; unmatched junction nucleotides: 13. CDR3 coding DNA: TGTGCCACCCTAGTGGGGGACAGGGTGCCCTCTGGGGCCAACGTCCTGACTTTC. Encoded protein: CATLVGDRVPSGANVLTF.

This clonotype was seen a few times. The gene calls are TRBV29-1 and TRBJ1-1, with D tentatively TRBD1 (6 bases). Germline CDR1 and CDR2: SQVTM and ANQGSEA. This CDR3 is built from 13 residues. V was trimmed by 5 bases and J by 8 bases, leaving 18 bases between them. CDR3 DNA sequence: TGCAGCGTTCCGGGGGGCCACCCCACCGAAGCTTTCTTT. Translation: CSVPGGHPTEAFF. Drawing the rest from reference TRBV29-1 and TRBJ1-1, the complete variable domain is SAVISQKPSRDICQRGTSLTIQCQVDSQVTMMFWYRQQPGQSLTLIATANQGSEATYESGFVIDKFPISRPNLTFSTLTVSNMSPEDSSIYLCSVPGGHPTEAFFGQGTRLTVV.

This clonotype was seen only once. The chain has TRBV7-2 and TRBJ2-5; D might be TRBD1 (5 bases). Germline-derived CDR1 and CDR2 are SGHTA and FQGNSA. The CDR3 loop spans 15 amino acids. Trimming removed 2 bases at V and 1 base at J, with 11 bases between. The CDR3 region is CASSLFRGPQETQYF. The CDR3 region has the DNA TGTGCCAGCAGCTTATTTAGGGGTCCCCAAGAGACCCAGTACTTC.

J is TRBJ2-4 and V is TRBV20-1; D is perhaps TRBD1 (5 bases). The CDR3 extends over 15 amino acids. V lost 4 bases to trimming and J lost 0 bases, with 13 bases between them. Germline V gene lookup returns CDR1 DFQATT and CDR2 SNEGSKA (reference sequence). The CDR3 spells CSATDSRSAKNIQYF. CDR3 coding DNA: TGCAGTGCTACCGACAGCAGGTCAGCCAAAAACATTCAGTACTTC.

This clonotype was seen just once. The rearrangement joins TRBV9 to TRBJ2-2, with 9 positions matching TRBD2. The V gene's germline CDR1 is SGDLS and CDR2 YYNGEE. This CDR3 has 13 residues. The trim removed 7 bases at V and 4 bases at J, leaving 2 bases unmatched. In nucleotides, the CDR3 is TGTGCCAGCCTAGCGGGGACCACCGGGGAGCTGTTTTTT. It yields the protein CASLAGTTGELFF.

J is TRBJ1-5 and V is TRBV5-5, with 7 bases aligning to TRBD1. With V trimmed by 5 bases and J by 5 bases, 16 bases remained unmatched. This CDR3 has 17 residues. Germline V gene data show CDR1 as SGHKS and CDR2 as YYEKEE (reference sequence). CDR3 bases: TGTGCCAGCAGTCATAGACCGGACAGGACAATTGATCAGCCCCAGCATTTT. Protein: CASSHRPDRTIDQPQHF.

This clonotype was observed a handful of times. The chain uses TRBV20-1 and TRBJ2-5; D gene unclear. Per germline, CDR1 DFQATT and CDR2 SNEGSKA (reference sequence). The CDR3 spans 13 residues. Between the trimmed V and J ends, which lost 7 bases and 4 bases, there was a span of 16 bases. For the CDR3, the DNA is TGCAGTGTGTTTGGGCGGTTCGGAGAGACCCAGTACTTC. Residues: CSVFGRFGETQYF.

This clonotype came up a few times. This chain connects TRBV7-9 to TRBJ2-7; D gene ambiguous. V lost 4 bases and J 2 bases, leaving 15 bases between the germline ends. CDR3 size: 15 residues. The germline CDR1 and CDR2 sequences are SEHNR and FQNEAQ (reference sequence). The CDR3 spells CASSSPLRGAYEQYF. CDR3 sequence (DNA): TGTGCCAGCAGCTCTCCCCTTAGAGGAGCCTACGAGCAGTACTTC.

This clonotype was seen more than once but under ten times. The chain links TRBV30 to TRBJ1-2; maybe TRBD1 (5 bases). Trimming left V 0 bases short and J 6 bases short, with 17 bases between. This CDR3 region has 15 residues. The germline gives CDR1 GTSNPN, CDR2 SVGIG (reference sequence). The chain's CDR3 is CAWSVRRDGRDGYTF. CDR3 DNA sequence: TGTGCCTGGAGTGTAAGGAGGGACGGCAGGGATGGCTACACCTTC.

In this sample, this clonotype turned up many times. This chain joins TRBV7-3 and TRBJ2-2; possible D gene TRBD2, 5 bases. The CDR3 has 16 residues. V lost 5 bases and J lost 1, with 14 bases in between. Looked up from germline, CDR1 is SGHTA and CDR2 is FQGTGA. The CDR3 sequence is CASSRGPAGNTGELFF. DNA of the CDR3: TGTGCCAGCAGCCGAGGCCCCGCGGGGAACACCGGGGAGCTGTTTTTT.

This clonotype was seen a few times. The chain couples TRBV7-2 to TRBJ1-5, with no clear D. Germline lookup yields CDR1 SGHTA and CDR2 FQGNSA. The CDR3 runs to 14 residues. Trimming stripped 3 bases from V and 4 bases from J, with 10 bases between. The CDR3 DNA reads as TGTGCCAGCAGCTTGAAGAGGCTGAATCAGCCCCAGCATTTT. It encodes CASSLKRLNQPQHF.

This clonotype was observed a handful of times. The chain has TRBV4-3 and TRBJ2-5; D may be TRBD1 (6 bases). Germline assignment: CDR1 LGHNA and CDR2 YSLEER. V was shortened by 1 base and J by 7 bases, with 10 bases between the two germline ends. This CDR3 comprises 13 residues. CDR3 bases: TGCGCCAGCAGCCAAGGTGAAGGGGGGACCCAGTACTTC. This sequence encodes CASSQGEGGTQYF.